The 30 T cell receptor beta chains below all came from one sample that was sequenced in a study of T cells in Graves' hyperthyroidism and ophthalmopathy. The investigators amplified TCR beta CDR3 regions from RNA transcripts. TCR CDR3 underwent first-round RT-PCR with the HTBI primer set. MiXCR, applied by TCRdb to the multiplex PCR reads, yields one record per CDR3 protein. The table shows 140,000 or so distinct CDR3 sequences, with around 21% occurring only once. The sequenced sample consisted of blood. These receptors were taken from a woman aged 45-65 years with Graves' hyperthyroidism that later progressed to Graves' ophthalmopathy.

This clonotype was seen ten or more times. The genes are TRBV28 and TRBJ1-5, with a possible D match to TRBD1 (5 bases). Trimming left V 6 bases short and J 1 base short, with 16 bases between. Germline V lookup: CDR1 MDHEN, CDR2 SYDVKM. The CDR3 length is 16 residues. CDR3 sequence (DNA): TGTGCCAGCAGGCGGGGGGAGGGTGTGAGCAATCAGCCCCAGCATTTT. It translates to CASRRGEGVSNQPQHF.

This clonotype has ten or more counts. The chain joins TRBV30 to TRBJ1-1; 8 bases agree with TRBD1. CDR3 size: 14 residues. V was pared by 7 bases and J by 5 bases, with 12 bases of the junction left unmatched. Germline lookup yields CDR1 GTSNPN and CDR2 SVGIG (reference sequence). The DNA of the CDR3 is TGTGCCTCGACCCCCGGGACAGGCCTTACTGAAGCTTTCTTT. This sequence encodes CASTPGTGLTEAFF.

This clonotype appeared many times. The chain joins TRBV30 to TRBJ2-2, with D unresolved. Trimming cost V 0 bases and J 1 base, with 3 bases left between them. The germline V gene encodes CDR1 GTSNPN and CDR2 SVGIG (reference sequence). CDR3 size: 13 residues. The CDR3 sequence: CAWSVRNTGELFF. For the CDR3, the DNA is TGTGCCTGGAGTGTACGGAACACCGGGGAGCTGTTTTTT.

This clonotype has ten or more counts. The chain links TRBV12-3 or TRBV12-4 to TRBJ2-2, with 11 positions matching TRBD2. The CDR3 is 15 amino acids. V dropped 6 bases and J dropped 4; count of bases not matched to a gene: 4. CDR3 in DNA: TGTGCCAGCAGGGTGGGACTAGCGGCCACCGGGGAGCTGTTTTTT. Its translation: CASRVGLAATGELFF.

This clonotype was recorded many times. J is TRBJ1-1 and V is TRBV28, with 7 bases aligning to TRBD1. The CDR3 consists of 15 residues. Losses at the gene ends were 3 bases for V and 2 bases for J; bases not matched to a gene: 6. Germline assignment: CDR1 MDHEN and CDR2 SYDVKM. The CDR3 sequence: CASSFLTGANTEAFF. The CDR3 DNA reads TGTGCCAGCAGTTTTTTAACAGGGGCTAACACTGAAGCTTTCTTT.

This clonotype was picked up many times. This chain connects TRBV2 to TRBJ2-1; D is ambiguous. The CDR3 has 16 amino acids. Germline CDR1 and CDR2: SNHLY and FYNNEI. V lost 0 bases, J lost 4 bases, and 13 bases lay in between. The DNA for the CDR3 is TGTGCCAGCAGTGAAGCGGACGGTCTGAGTTACAATGAGCAGTTCTTC. Protein product: CASSEADGLSYNEQFF.

This clonotype was seen at least ten times. J is TRBJ1-6 and V is TRBV3-1; D is unresolved. V was shortened by 4 bases and J by 8 bases, with 15 bases between the two germline ends. There are 15 residues in the CDR3. The germline gives CDR1 LGHDT, CDR2 YNNKEL (reference sequence). Here the CDR3 reads CASSPDPVGYSPLHF. The CDR3 DNA reads TGTGCCAGCAGCCCAGACCCGGTGGGCTATTCACCCCTCCACTTT.

This chain connects TRBV9 to TRBJ2-3; 8 nucleotides match TRBD1. With 0 bases clipped from V and 2 bases from J, the junction kept 2 bases outside the gene matches. Germline lookup yields CDR1 SGDLS and CDR2 YYNGEE. The CDR3 runs 15 residues. The CDR3 sequence: CASSVDQGATDTQYF. CDR3 in DNA: TGTGCCAGCAGCGTAGATCAGGGGGCCACAGATACGCAGTATTTT.

This clonotype has ten or more counts. The V and J genes are TRBV6-1 and TRBJ2-1, with TRBD1 matching 9 bases. After removal of 5 bases from V and 0 bases from J, the junction contained 5 bases not matched to a gene. The CDR3 spans 16 residues. Germline V CDR1 and CDR2: MNHNS, SASEGT. The CDR3 DNA follows: TGTGCCAGCAGTCCCACGGACAGGGGCTCCTACAATGAGCAGTTCTTC. Protein sequence: CASSPTDRGSYNEQFF.

The sample holds many counts of this clonotype. The genes are TRBV5-1 and TRBJ2-7; TRBD2 matches at 14 bases. The CDR3 is made up of 15 amino acids. With V trimmed by 3 bases and J by 6 bases, 5 bases remained unmatched. From germline, CDR1 is SGHRS and CDR2 YFSETQ. The CDR3 protein is CASSSGLAGGPEQYF. The CDR3, as DNA: TGCGCCAGCAGCTCCGGACTAGCGGGAGGCCCCGAGCAGTACTTC.

The V call is TRBV3-1, the J call TRBJ2-5; D is possibly TRBD2 (6 bases). The CDR3 is made up of 15 amino acids. From germline, CDR1 is LGHDT and CDR2 YNNKEL (reference sequence). Trimming shortened V by 4 bases and J by 3 bases, and 15 bases separated the two germline ends. The CDR3 region has the DNA TGTGCCAGCAGCCTAAGAGGGGACTCCAAAGAGACCCAGTACTTC. Its protein product is CASSLRGDSKETQYF.

V usage is TRBV11-2 and J usage is TRBJ2-3, with TRBD2 matching 10 bases. CDR3 length equals 18 residues. J was trimmed by 0 bases and V by 4 bases; bases with no gene match: 10. Looked up from germline, CDR1 is SGHAT and CDR2 is FQNNGV. The CDR3 DNA is TGTGCCAGCAGCTCGTGGGGTAGCGGGAGGACTAGCACAGATACGCAGTATTTT. The encoded protein is CASSSWGSGRTSTDTQYF.

This clonotype was recorded many times. V usage is TRBV27 and J usage is TRBJ1-6; D is unclear. Trimming removed 6 bases from V and 2 bases from J, with 2 bases in between. CDR1 is MNHEY, CDR2 SMNVEV, per germline (reference sequence). The CDR3 is made up of 12 amino acids. The DNA for the CDR3 is TGTGCCAGCAGCGCCTATAATTCACCCCTCCACTTT. It is translated as CASSAYNSPLHF.

This clonotype has ten or more counts. The V and J genes are TRBV2 and TRBJ2-1; D might be TRBD2 (6 bases). Per the germline V gene, CDR1 is SNHLY and CDR2 is FYNNEI. The CDR3 extends over 16 amino acids. The V and J ends lost 2 bases and 9 bases respectively, with 20 bases between them. CDR3 sequence (DNA): TGTGCCAGCAGTGAAAAGGAGGGACTGTACCTGGGTGAGCAGTTCTTC. It yields the protein CASSEKEGLYLGEQFF.

This clonotype was observed once. V and J are TRBV11-2 and TRBJ1-1; D unclear. The CDR3 has 12 amino acids. Trimming shortened V by 6 bases and J by 7 bases, and 12 bases separated the two germline ends. CDR1 SGHAT and CDR2 FQNNGV come from the germline V gene. The CDR3 here is CASRSAPGEAFF. CDR3 bases: TGTGCCAGCAGGTCGGCTCCAGGTGAAGCTTTCTTT.

This clonotype was detected many times. The rearrangement uses TRBV6-6 and TRBJ2-7; D remains ambiguous. The CDR3 length is 13 residues. In germline, CDR1 is MNHNY, CDR2 SVGAGI (reference sequence). The ends were cut back, 2 bases at V and 3 bases at J, with 8 bases in the middle. CDR3 amino acids: CASSYPGLYEQYF. The CDR3 nucleotides are TGTGCCAGCAGTTACCCCGGCCTCTACGAGCAGTACTTC.

Many counts were recorded for this clonotype. This chain joins TRBV6-1 and TRBJ1-2; no firm D call. Germline V lookup: CDR1 MNHNS, CDR2 SASEGT. The CDR3 is 11 amino acids. Trimming took 8 bases from V and 4 from J, leaving 8 bases between them. The CDR3 reads CASETFYGYTF. As DNA, the CDR3 is TGTGCCAGCGAGACCTTCTATGGCTACACCTTC.

About this clonotype: Being one base from a much bigger clone, this may be a read error. The chain links TRBV5-1 to TRBJ1-1; D possibly corresponds to TRBD1 (6 bases). This CDR3 is built from 15 residues. Germline CDR1 and CDR2: SGHRS and YFSETQ. CDR3 bases: TGCGCCAGCAGCTTGGACGGGGGCGGGAACACTGGAGCTTTCTTT. It codes for CASSLDGGGNTGAFF.

This clonotype was found many times. The chain carries TRBV24-1 and TRBJ2-3; 9 nucleotides agree with TRBD1. The ends lost 0 bases at V and 5 bases at J; junction bases unmatched: 5. There are 16 residues in the CDR3. Germline loops: CDR1 KGHDR, CDR2 SFDVKD. CDR3 bases: TGTGCCACCAGTGATTTGGAGACAGGGGGGGGAGATACGCAGTATTTT. This translates into CATSDLETGGGDTQYF.

This clonotype was seen ten or more times. The V gene is TRBV3-1, the J gene TRBJ2-1, with a possible D match to TRBD2 (5 bases). V dropped 6 bases and J dropped 0 bases, with 9 bases sitting between them. Germline V gene data show CDR1 as LGHDT and CDR2 as YNNKEL (reference sequence). This CDR3 is 14 amino acids long. CDR3 in DNA: TGTGCCAGCAGAGATCGGGACTCCTACAATGAGCAGTTCTTC. Its protein product is CASRDRDSYNEQFF.

The chain's CDR3 is CASRATGTPVYEQYF. In DNA form, the CDR3 reads TGTGCCAGCAGAGCAACCGGGACACCCGTCTACGAGCAGTACTTC. The V and J genes are TRBV6-1 and TRBJ2-7, with D possibly matching TRBD1 (6 bases). The CDR3 extends over 15 amino acids. Trimming shortened V by 6 bases and J by 3 bases, and 18 bases separated the two germline ends. CDR1 MNHNS and CDR2 SASEGT come from the germline V gene.

The V call is TRBV29-1, the J call TRBJ1-2, with no clear D. The CDR3 runs to 11 residues. V was cut by 4 bases and J by 8 bases, with 11 bases left in between. CDR1 and CDR2 from the germline V gene are SQVTM and ANQGSEA. The CDR3 here is CSVAPLSGYTF. The CDR3 region has the DNA TGCAGCGTTGCGCCACTGTCGGGCTACACCTTC.

The chain links TRBV30 to TRBJ2-1, with D perhaps matching TRBD2 (5 bases). Trimming took off 1 base at V and 6 bases at J, with 13 bases between the two ends. CDR1 is GTSNPN, CDR2 SVGIG, per germline (reference sequence). The CDR3 is made up of 14 amino acids. DNA of the CDR3: TGTGCCTGGAGTGGTGGTTCACGGGGCAATGAGCAGTTCTTC. Its protein is CAWSGGSRGNEQFF.

This clonotype was observed at least ten times. The chain joins TRBV28 to TRBJ1-5; a weak D match, TRBD1 (5 bases). Germline CDR1 reads MDHEN; CDR2 reads SYDVKM. Between the trimmed V and J ends, which lost 8 bases and 0 bases, there was a span of 17 bases. This CDR3 is 16 amino acids long. Written as DNA, the CDR3 is TGTGCCAGCGTTAGGGGTGGGGCCAATAGCAATCAGCCCCAGCATTTT. Its translation is CASVRGGANSNQPQHF.

This clonotype occurred many times. The genes are TRBV20-1 and TRBJ2-1; D is possibly TRBD2 (7 bases). The CDR3 consists of 14 residues. Deletions cut 4 bases from V and 0 bases from J, with 10 bases between. Germline V gene data show CDR1 as DFQATT and CDR2 as SNEGSKA (reference sequence). The CDR3 DNA follows: TGCAGTGCTACCCGGGGGGCCTCCTACAATGAGCAGTTCTTC. This codes for CSATRGASYNEQFF.

This clonotype was counted many times. This chain connects TRBV2 to TRBJ1-2; D uncertain. The V end was cut by 5 bases, the J end by 3 bases, with 10 bases between. The CDR3 totals 13 residues. Germline V gives CDR1 SNHLY, CDR2 FYNNEI. Here the CDR3 reads CASSWSGDYGYTF. CDR3 DNA: TGTGCCAGCAGTTGGTCTGGTGACTATGGCTACACCTTC. The complete variable domain, with remaining parts taken from reference TRBV2 and TRBJ1-2, reads EPEVTQTPSHQVTQMGQEVILRCVPISNHLYFYWYRQILGQKVEFLVSFYNNEISEKSEIFDDQFSVERPDGSNFTLKIRSTKLEDSAMYFCASSWSGDYGYTFGSGTRLTVV.

Ten or more counts support this clonotype. The chain joins TRBV27 to TRBJ2-3; 14 nucleotides match TRBD2. CDR1 is MNHEY, CDR2 SMNVEV, per germline (reference sequence). The CDR3 totals 17 residues. Germline trimming cut 5 bases from V and 0 bases from J; bases unmatched to any gene: 4. Written as DNA, the CDR3 is TGTGCCAGCAGTCCGGGACTAGCGGGGGCTAGCACAGATACGCAGTATTTT. Translation gives CASSPGLAGASTDTQYF.

This clonotype was seen a handful of times. The V call is TRBV10-2, the J call TRBJ1-2; 7 bases map to TRBD1. CDR1 and CDR2 (germline): WSHSY, SAAADI. V trimming: 3 bases; J trimming: 6 bases; junction bases outside the gene matches: 10. The CDR3 has 15 amino acids. CDR3 protein: CASSDRGGAFDGYTF. The DNA for the CDR3 is TGCGCCAGCAGTGATAGAGGGGGCGCATTCGATGGCTACACCTTC.

This clonotype was detected ten times or more. The DNA for the CDR3 is TGTGCCAGCAGCAATCCCCGGGCAGGGCCAACGATGAATCAGCCCCAGCATTTT. This translates into CASSNPRAGPTMNQPQHF. The chain employs TRBV6-1 and TRBJ1-5; D is perhaps TRBD1 (5 bases). The V gene lost 6 bases and the J gene lost 4 bases, with 25 bases spanning the gap. The CDR3 has 18 amino acids. The V gene's germline CDR1 is MNHNS and CDR2 SASEGT.

This chain joins TRBV18 and TRBJ2-2; D is perhaps TRBD1 or TRBD2 (6 bases each). The V gene lost 1 base and the J gene lost 2 bases, with 14 bases spanning the gap. The CDR3 spans 17 residues. The germline gives CDR1 KGHSH, CDR2 LQKENI. In DNA form, the CDR3 reads TGTGCCAGCTCACCACTCCCCCGGGGGCTTAACACCGGGGAGCTGTTTTTT. It translates to CASSPLPRGLNTGELFF.